Listed below are T cell receptor beta chains from one sample, sequenced in a study of blood T cell repertoires in COVID-19. Assay: immunoSEQ multiplex PCR; the TCRdb copy retains only in-frame clones and omits some. The sample shows over 55,000 clones, approximately 81% of them seen only once. The specimen sequenced was PBMCs or T cells enriched from blood (not recorded which). The receptors here all came from a woman in her 40s with acute COVID-19. The CDR3 runs from the conserved cysteine through the conserved F or W. Fields, in order: D gene, J gene, clone size, V gene, CDR3 DNA, CDR3 protein. The D gene is left open where the match is weak. Only part of the rows carry a size: once, few, many, or a class if the clone is expanded.

TRBD1	TRBJ2-5	NA	TRBV2	TGTGCCAGCAGCTGGGGACAGGGAGAGACCCAGTACTTC	CASSWGQGETQYF
NA	TRBJ2-3	NA	TRBV27	TGTGCCAGCAGTTGGGGGACTGCATCTCGCACAGATACGCAGTATTTT	CASSWGTASRTDTQYF
NA	TRBJ1-2	few	TRBV7-6	TGTGCCAGCAGCTCCGCGGATGCCTATGGCTACACCTTC	CASSSADAYGYTF
NA	TRBJ1-5	NA	TRBV19	TGTGCCAGTAGTATAGATTCGACAGGACCCAATCAGCCCCAGCATTTT	CASSIDSTGPNQPQHF
NA	TRBJ2-1	NA	TRBV7-3	TGTGCCAGCAGCCGGGGGGGACAGGGACGCCAAAATGAGCAGTTCTTC	CASSRGGQGRQNEQFF
TRBD1	TRBJ1-1	NA	TRBV29-1	TGCAGCGTTGGGGGACAGGTGGGCACTGAAGCTTTCTTT	CSVGGQVGTEAFF
TRBD2	TRBJ2-1	NA	TRBV2	TGTGCCAGCAGTGAAGTTAGCGGGGAATACAATGAGCAGTTCTTC	CASSEVSGEYNEQFF
NA	TRBJ2-5	NA	TRBV27	TGTGCCAGCAGTTTATCGAGGGTGTACCAAGAGACCCAGTACTTC	CASSLSRVYQETQYF
NA	TRBJ2-7	NA	TRBV5-4	TGTGCCAGCAGCTTGGAAGGGAGCGAGCAGTACTTC	CASSLEGSEQYF
NA	TRBJ1-1	NA	TRBV11-3	TGTGCCAGCAGCTCGGACAGCATGAACACTGAAGCTTTCTTT	CASSSDSMNTEAFF
TRBD2	TRBJ2-3	NA	TRBV11-3	TGTGCCAGCAGCTTACTAGCGGGAACTAGCACAGATACGCAGTATTTT	CASSLLAGTSTDTQYF
TRBD2	TRBJ2-1	NA	TRBV4-1	TGCGCCAGCAGCCAAGAAGGCACTAGCGGGAATGAGCAGTTCTTC	CASSQEGTSGNEQFF
TRBD1	TRBJ1-5	NA	TRBV10-3	TGTGCCATCAGAGGGGACAGGGGCAATCAGCCCCAGCATTTT	CAIRGDRGNQPQHF
TRBD1	TRBJ2-7	NA	TRBV3-1/TRBV3-2	TGTGCCAGCAGCCAAGGGGACAGGTCCTACGAGCAGTACTTC	CASSQGDRSYEQYF
TRBD2	TRBJ2-1	NA	TRBV29-1	TGCAGCGTAGGGACTAGCGGGGGATACAATGAGCAGTTCTTC	CSVGTSGGYNEQFF
TRBD1	TRBJ2-5	NA	TRBV9	TGTGCCAGCAATACCGGGACAGGGCGCCAAGAGACCCAGTACTTC	CASNTGTGRQETQYF
NA	TRBJ2-2	NA	TRBV10-1	TGCGCCAGCAACGAGGGGGGGACCGGGGAGCTGTTTTTT	CASNEGGTGELFF
NA	TRBJ1-2	NA	TRBV4-1	TGCGCCAGCAGTCATCTAGGAGGCGACTATGGCTACACCTTC	CASSHLGGDYGYTF
NA	TRBJ1-3	NA	TRBV14	TGTGCCAGCAGCCAAATGGCAGGGGGAAACACCATATATTTT	CASSQMAGGNTIYF
TRBD2	TRBJ2-7	NA	TRBV28	TGTGCCAGCAGGGGGGTGTGGGGAGGGTCCTACGAGCAGTACTTC	CASRGVWGGSYEQYF
NA	TRBJ2-3	NA	TRBV25-1	TGTGCCAGCAGTGAAGGAGGGGAGCGGGATACGCAGTATTTT	CASSEGGERDTQYF
TRBD1	TRBJ1-5	NA	TRBV28	TGTGCCAGCAGTTGGACAGGGGTCAATCAGCCCCAGCATTTT	CASSWTGVNQPQHF
TRBD2	TRBJ2-1	NA	TRBV19	TGTGCCAGTAAGAAGGGAACTAGCGGGAGGGCAAATGAGCAGTTCTTC	CASKKGTSGRANEQFF
TRBD2	TRBJ2-2	NA	TRBV28	TGTGCCAGTAGACTAGCGGGAGTCACCGGGGAGCTGTTTTTT	CASRLAGVTGELFF
NA	TRBJ2-2	NA	TRBV7-3	TGTGCCAGCAGCGCGGCGGGTAGGGCCGGGAACACCGGGGAGCTGTTTTTT	CASSAAGRAGNTGELFF
NA	TRBJ2-3	NA	TRBV27	TGTGCCAGCAGTTATAGCGGAAGAACCACAGATACGCAGTATTTT	CASSYSGRTTDTQYF
TRBD2	TRBJ2-2	NA	TRBV7-3	TGTGCCAGCAGCCCTACTCGACTAGCGGGAGCCGGGGAGCTGTTTTTT	CASSPTRLAGAGELFF
NA	TRBJ1-3	NA	TRBV18	TGTGCCAGCTCACCTTCCGCCAGCTCTGGAAACACCATATATTTT	CASSPSASSGNTIYF
TRBD1	TRBJ1-1	once	TRBV12-3/TRBV12-4	TGTGCCAGCAGTTTGAGGGACAGGGGATTGAGTTTCTTT	CASSLRDRGLSFF
TRBD1	TRBJ2-2	NA	TRBV19	TGTGCCAGTATCGACAGGGGCGACACCGGGGAGCTGTTTTTT	CASIDRGDTGELFF
NA	TRBJ2-1	few	TRBV5-4	TGTGCCAGCAGCTTGGTACGGGGTGGGCAGTTCTTC	CASSLVRGGQFF
NA	TRBJ1-2	NA	TRBV4-1	TGCGCCAGCAGCCAAGAAGGAGGGTTAGGTGGCTACACCTTC	CASSQEGGLGGYTF
TRBD1	TRBJ2-7	few	TRBV7-9	TGTGCCAGCAGCTCCTCGGGACAGGGGGCCTACGAGCAGTACTTC	CASSSSGQGAYEQYF
NA	TRBJ2-7	NA	TRBV6-1	TGTGCCAGCAGTGAAGAGGGATCGGGGGCCTACGAGCAGTACTTC	CASSEEGSGAYEQYF
NA	TRBJ1-4	NA	TRBV29-1	TGCAGCGTTAGGACAGATGCTAATGAAAAACTGTTTTTT	CSVRTDANEKLFF
NA	TRBJ1-4	once	TRBV9	TGTGCCAGCAGCTTACAGGGAGTTACTAATGAAAAACTGTTTTTT	CASSLQGVTNEKLFF
NA	TRBJ2-3	NA	TRBV4-1	TGCGCCAGCAGCCAAAACCTCGGGACTAGCACAGATACGCAGTATTTT	CASSQNLGTSTDTQYF
NA	TRBJ1-4	NA	TRBV6-5	TGTGCCACCTCGATGGGGGGAGGAGGGGAAAAACTGTTTTTT	CATSMGGGGEKLFF
TRBD1	TRBJ1-4	once	TRBV18	TGTGCCAGCTCTCCTCAACCCGACCAGACAGGGTTGGCTGAAAAACTGTTTTTT	CASSPQPDQTGLAEKLFF
NA	TRBJ1-4	few	TRBV5-4	TGTGCCAGCAGCTTGGGACGAGGCTTCACTAATGAAAAACTGTTTTTT	CASSLGRGFTNEKLFF
TRBD2	TRBJ2-1	once	TRBV24-1	TGTGCCACCAGTGGTATGGGACTAGTGGGCAATGAGCAGTTCTTC	CATSGMGLVGNEQFF
NA	TRBJ1-4	NA	TRBV27	TGTGCCACCTCGTACTCAGGGGTCCTCGCAACTAATGAAAAACTGTTTTTT	CATSYSGVLATNEKLFF
NA	TRBJ1-5	NA	TRBV28	TGTGCCAGCAGTTTAGAGTCATATAGCAATCAGCCCCAGCATTTT	CASSLESYSNQPQHF
TRBD1	TRBJ1-1	NA	TRBV9	TGTGCCAGCAGCGTAGCACAGGGGTATGAAGCTTTCTTT	CASSVAQGYEAFF
NA	TRBJ2-1	NA	TRBV11-2	TGTGCCAGCAGCTTATCGACGGGAGAGTTCAATGAGCAGTTCTTC	CASSLSTGEFNEQFF
TRBD1	TRBJ1-5	NA	TRBV6-5	TGTGCCAGCAGGTCCAGGGGGCCCAGCAATCAGCCCCAGCATTTT	CASRSRGPSNQPQHF
TRBD2	TRBJ2-7	NA	TRBV27	TGTGCCAGCAGTTGGACTAGCGGGAATGCCTACGAGCAGTACTTC	CASSWTSGNAYEQYF
NA	TRBJ2-7	once	TRBV6-1	TGTGCCAGCAGTGCGGGGACAACTAATTCCCCCTACGAGCAGTACTTC	CASSAGTTNSPYEQYF
TRBD1	TRBJ1-2	once	TRBV15	TGTGCCACCAGCACGGGACAGGGTGGCAACTATGGCTACACCTTC	CATSTGQGGNYGYTF
NA	TRBJ1-5	NA	TRBV5-1	TGCGCCAGCAGCTTGGATGCAGGGTCGAGCAATCAGCCCCAGCATTTT	CASSLDAGSSNQPQHF
NA	TRBJ2-1	once	TRBV5-6	TGTGCCAGCAGCTTGGCTGGCTTTCAGGTCTACAATGAGCAGTTCTTC	CASSLAGFQVYNEQFF
NA	TRBJ1-2	NA	TRBV28	TGTGCCAGCAGTTTGGGTTCCACCGGGGGAATTAAGTATGGCTACACCTTC	CASSLGSTGGIKYGYTF
NA	TRBJ1-6	NA	TRBV19	TGTGCCAGTAGTATTAATGGGCAGAATTCACCCCTCCACTTT	CASSINGQNSPLHF
NA	TRBJ1-1	few	TRBV20-1	TGCAGTGACCAGCGGGGCTTTGAAGCTTTCTTT	CSDQRGFEAFF
NA	TRBJ1-6	NA	TRBV7-2	TGTGCCAGCAGCTTAGCATTAGGAGAGGCTTCACCCCTCCACTTT	CASSLALGEASPLHF